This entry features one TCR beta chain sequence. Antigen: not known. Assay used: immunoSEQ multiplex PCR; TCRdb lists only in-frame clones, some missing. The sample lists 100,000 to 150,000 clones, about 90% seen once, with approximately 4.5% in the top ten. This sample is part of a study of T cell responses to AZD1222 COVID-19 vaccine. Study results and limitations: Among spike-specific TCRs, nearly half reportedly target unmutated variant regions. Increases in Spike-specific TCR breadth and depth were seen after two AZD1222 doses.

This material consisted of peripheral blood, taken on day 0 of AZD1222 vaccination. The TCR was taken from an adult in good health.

In DNA form, the CDR3 reads TGTGCAAGTCGCTCGTACACGAGCTCCTACAATGAGCAGTTCTTC. Its translation: CASRSYTSSYNEQFF. The rearrangement links TRBV12-2 to TRBJ2-1. TRBV12-2 is classified as a pseudogene. The CDR3 is 15 residues long.